Shown below are 3 T cell receptor beta chains from a single sample sequenced in a study of T cells in Graves' hyperthyroidism and ophthalmopathy. What was amplified from RNA transcripts were TCR beta CDR3 regions. First-round RT-PCR with HTBI primers amplified the TCR CDR3 region. TCRdb fed the multiplex PCR reads into MiXCR, producing one record per CDR3 protein. The repertoire consists of roughly 580,000 distinct CDR3 sequences, with approximately 15% occurring once and the leading ten covering around 5.4%. The sequencing input was blood. The receptors were sampled from a woman in her 30s with Graves' hyperthyroidism that later progressed to Graves' ophthalmopathy.

This clonotype was observed many times. V and J are TRBV7-9 and TRBJ2-1, with TRBD2 matching over 8 bases. This CDR3 has 16 residues. Germline V lookup: CDR1 SEHNR, CDR2 FQNEAQ (reference sequence). Trimming cost V 5 bases and J 7 bases; bases outside gene matches: 13. The CDR3, as DNA: TGTGCCAGCAGCCTGGCCAGCGGGAGTCTTGAGAATGAGCAGTTCTTC. Residues: CASSLASGSLENEQFF.

This clonotype was recorded many times. This rearrangement joins TRBV9 to TRBJ2-5; D is unresolved. In germline, CDR1 is SGDLS, CDR2 YYNGEE. The CDR3 sequence is 15 residues long. The V gene lost 4 bases and the J gene lost 1 base, with 14 bases spanning the gap. CDR3 sequence (DNA): TGTGCCAGCAGCAGCCTAGGCGTGTCCCAAGAGACCCAGTACTTC. Encoded protein: CASSSLGVSQETQYF.

This chain uses TRBV7-2 with TRBJ1-1; tentative D call: TRBD1 (6 bases). V lost 7 bases and J lost 3, with 18 bases in between. CDR1 and CDR2 from the germline V gene are SGHTA and FQGNSA. CDR3 size: 15 residues. The CDR3 sequence: CASTRLDRSYTEAFF. In DNA, the CDR3 is TGTGCCAGCACGCGACTAGACAGGTCGTACACTGAAGCTTTCTTT.